The 16 T cell receptor beta chains reported below all come from one sample, sequenced in a study of blood T cells in healthy people across ages. Through a sample-barcoded 5' primer and a J-beta primer mix, a second PCR was run for roughly 6 to 11 cycles. TCRdb reanalysed the 5' RACE reads using MiXCR and keeps one entry per CDR3 protein. The sample consists of approximately 820,000 distinct CDR3 sequences, roughly 44% of them appearing once. What was sequenced was blood. The origin of the receptors is a man aged 60 to 69 in good health.

This clonotype was observed a handful of times. The J gene is TRBJ2-3, the V gene TRBV7-3; no clear D. Trimming cost V 4 bases and J 4 bases, with 6 bases left between them. The CDR3 loop spans 12 amino acids. In germline, CDR1 is SGHTA, CDR2 FQGTGA. CDR3 in amino acids: CASSSAPDTQYF. Here the CDR3 DNA reads TGTGCCAGCAGCTCTGCACCAGATACGCAGTATTTT.

Comment on this clonotype: Since a much larger clone is just one base distant, this may be a read error. The chain is built from TRBV5-6 and TRBJ2-7; the D gene could be TRBD1 or TRBD2 (5 bases each). CDR3 length: 13 amino acids. Trimming took off 4 bases at V and 6 bases at J, with 14 bases between the two ends. In germline, CDR1 is SGHDT, CDR2 YYEEEE. The CDR3 protein is CASSTGAQGEQYF. In DNA form, the CDR3 reads TGTGCCAGCAGCACCGGGGCCCAGGGCGAGCAGTACTTC.

This clonotype has more than one count but fewer than ten. The chain joins TRBV6-5 to TRBJ1-1; no clear D gene. The V gene lost 6 bases and the J gene lost 5 bases, with 13 bases spanning the gap. Germline V gene lookup returns CDR1 MNHEY and CDR2 SVGAGI. The CDR3 sequence is 13 residues long. In nucleotides, the CDR3 is TGTGCCAGCAGCCCTCTTGGCAGGACTGAAGCTTTCTTT. Residues: CASSPLGRTEAFF.

The chain employs TRBV15 and TRBJ2-2; D is uncertain. Germline V gene sequence: CDR1 LNHNV, CDR2 YYDKDF (reference sequence). There are 13 residues in the CDR3. Trimming took 0 bases from V and 6 from J, leaving 5 bases between them. This chain's CDR3 is CATSRDWAGELFF. In nucleotides, the CDR3 is TGTGCCACCAGCAGAGATTGGGCCGGGGAGCTGTTTTTT.

The DNA of the CDR3 is TGCGCCAGCAGCAAGCGGACAGGGGGTGGCGAGCAGTACTTC. Translating gives CASSKRTGGGEQYF. The rearrangement links TRBV5-1 to TRBJ2-5; 10 bases fit TRBD1. The J call may be wrong; the DNA end is better matched by TRBJ2-7. The CDR3 runs 14 residues. Looked up from germline, CDR1 is SGHRS and CDR2 is YFSETQ.

The chain is built from TRBV20-1 and TRBJ1-5; 7 positions match TRBD1. The length of the CDR3 is 14 residues. V trimming: 0 bases; J trimming: 6 bases; junction bases outside the gene matches: 5. In germline, CDR1 is DFQATT, CDR2 SNEGSKA (reference sequence). The CDR3, as DNA: TGCAGTGCTAGAGATTTCAGGGGGGTTCAGCCCCAGCATTTT. This codes for CSARDFRGVQPQHF.

The chain links TRBV11-3 to TRBJ2-1; TRBD2 is a possible D gene (5 bases). Germline CDR1 is SGHNT and CDR2 is YENEEA. V lost 5 bases and J 10 bases, leaving 21 bases between the germline ends. The CDR3 has 15 amino acids. CDR3 residues: CASSPRTGEMGEQFF. As DNA, the CDR3 is TGTGCCAGCAGCCCTCGGACTGGGGAGATGGGGGAGCAGTTCTTC.

This clonotype was detected many times. The chain uses TRBV20-1 and TRBJ2-3, with D maybe TRBD2 (6 bases). The CDR3 is 16 amino acids. The germline V and J ends were trimmed by 1 base and 2 bases, with 16 bases remaining between them. From germline, CDR1 is DFQATT and CDR2 SNEGSKA (reference sequence). The CDR3 protein is CSARVDSGIFTDTQYF. CDR3 DNA sequence: TGCAGTGCTAGAGTCGATAGCGGAATTTTCACAGATACGCAGTATTTT.

The V and J genes are TRBV5-1 and TRBJ2-5, with D hard to call. CDR3 length: 17 residues. Germline V CDR1 and CDR2: SGHRS, YFSETQ. Deletions cut 3 bases from V and 5 bases from J, with 23 bases between. DNA of the CDR3: TGCGCCAGCAGCTATTCACGAGTAGGGCGCGATGAGGAGACCCAGTACTTC. Its translation: CASSYSRVGRDEETQYF.

The chain couples TRBV10-3 to TRBJ2-1, with D unresolved. Deletions cut 3 bases from V and 6 bases from J, with 9 bases between. The CDR3 has 13 amino acids. Germline V lookup: CDR1 ENHRY, CDR2 SYGVKD. Here the CDR3 reads CAISDVGGNEQFF. DNA of the CDR3: TGTGCCATCAGTGATGTAGGCGGCAATGAGCAGTTCTTC.

V is TRBV3-1 and J is TRBJ2-2; 8 bases match TRBD2. Unmatched junction bases numbered 3, after V lost 1 base and J lost 2 bases. The CDR3 is 16 residues long. CDR1 LGHDT and CDR2 YNNKEL come from the germline V gene (reference sequence). CDR3 amino acids: CASSQAGGPNTGELFF. The CDR3, as DNA: TGTGCCAGCAGCCAAGCGGGGGGGCCTAACACCGGGGAGCTGTTTTTT.

A few counts support this clonotype. The CDR3 loop reads CSASRDRGYYGYTF. As DNA, the CDR3 is TGCAGTGCTAGTAGGGATCGGGGCTACTATGGCTACACCTTC. The chain uses TRBV20-1 and TRBJ1-2; maybe TRBD1 (5 bases). Trimming shortened V by 3 bases and J by 3 bases, and 14 bases separated the two germline ends. From germline, CDR1 is DFQATT and CDR2 SNEGSKA (reference sequence). The CDR3 is 14 residues long.

This clonotype came up a few times. The chain is built from TRBV6-5 and TRBJ1-5; 7 nucleotides align to TRBD1. CDR3 size: 15 residues. Germline values: CDR1 MNHEY, CDR2 SVGAGI. With V trimmed by 7 bases and J by 1 base, 7 bases remained unmatched. The DNA for the CDR3 is TGTGCCAGCAAGGACAGGATTTTGAGCAATCAGCCCCAGCATTTT. It specifies CASKDRILSNQPQHF.

This clonotype has more than one count but fewer than ten. V is TRBV7-2 and J is TRBJ2-7, with D tentatively TRBD1 (5 bases). This CDR3 is built from 15 residues. Germline-derived CDR1 and CDR2 are SGHTA and FQGNSA. V lost 5 bases and J lost 2, with 16 bases in between. The DNA for the CDR3 is TGTGCCAGCAGCATAATCACCAGGGTAGCCTACGAGCAGTACTTC. This codes for CASSIITRVAYEQYF.

This clonotype has more than one count but fewer than ten. The chain combines TRBV7-3 with TRBJ2-1; D is perhaps TRBD1 (6 bases). This CDR3 is built from 16 residues. In germline, CDR1 is SGHTA, CDR2 FQGTGA. The germline V and J ends were trimmed by 5 bases and 4 bases, with 18 bases remaining between them. As DNA, the CDR3 is TGTGCCAGCAGCCCGAACCCAGGGGTTCCGTACAATGAGCAGTTCTTC. As protein: CASSPNPGVPYNEQFF.

To note about this clonotype: A much more abundant neighbour one base away suggests this may be a read error. The genes are TRBV5-1 and TRBJ1-6; 7 nucleotides match TRBD1. Germline loops: CDR1 SGHRS, CDR2 YFSETQ. V dropped 4 bases and J dropped 9; count of bases not matched to a gene: 13. This CDR3 region has 16 residues. CDR3 residues: CASSLGQAGPGSPLHF. The CDR3 bases are TGCGCCAGCAGCCTAGGACAGGCGGGGCCGGGTTCACCCCTCCACTTT. The complete variable domain, with remaining parts taken from reference TRBV5-1 and TRBJ1-6, reads KAGVTQTPRYLIKTRGQQVTLSCSPISGHRSVSWYQQTPGQGLQFLFEYFSETQRNKGNFPGRFSGRQFSNSRSEMNVSTLELGDSALYLCASSLGQAGPGSPLHFGNGTRLTVT.